The entry that follows covers one TCR beta chain sequence. Antigen specificity is unknown. Samples each yielded at least 5 micrograms of total RNA. The sample originates from a study of blood T cells in healthy people across ages. Study background: Per two T cells, about one barcoded beta molecule was captured through template switching.

Regarding the study as a whole: Those diversity estimates obtained from one million T cells were thought to be underestimates.

The use of a sample-barcoded 5' primer and a J-beta primer mix characterized a second PCR of roughly 6 to 11 cycles. MiXCR, applied by TCRdb to the 5' RACE reads, yields one record per CDR3 protein. The sample yields 600,000 or so distinct CDR3 sequences, around 21% seen once. Losses at the gene ends were 5 bases for V and 1 base for J; bases not matched to a gene: 4. The CDR3 totals 14 residues. CDR1 and CDR2 (germline): SGHTA, FQGNSA. This chain connects TRBV7-2 to TRBJ2-7; 8 nucleotides align to TRBD2. This TCR derives from a man aged 70-80 years in good health. The source material was blood. CDR3 in DNA: TGTGCCAGCAGCACTGGACTAGCTTCCTACGAGCAGTACTTC. Protein sequence: CASSTGLASYEQYF.